The rows below give T cell receptor beta chains drawn from one sample of a study of T cells in Graves' hyperthyroidism and ophthalmopathy. TCRdb recomputed calls from the multiplex PCR reads with MiXCR, one row per CDR3 protein. The data contain fewer than 350,000 distinct CDR3 sequences, more than 10% of them seen just once; the ten biggest clones take up 7.5% to 8%. Sequencing was carried out using blood. These receptors were taken from a woman in her 30s with Graves' hyperthyroidism that later progressed to Graves' ophthalmopathy. Both conserved end residues are part of each CDR3. D genes are given only for firm matches. A row's size may be missing; if present it is once, few, many or a size class.

v_call	j_call	clone_size	d_call	cdr3_aa	cdr3_nt
TRBV6-1	TRBJ1-6	few	TRBD1	CASSTAQGPNSPLHF	TGTGCCAGCAGTACGGCACAGGGGCCGAATTCACCCCTCCACTTT
TRBV18	TRBJ2-5	once	-	CASSFTGRDETQYF	TGTGCCAGCTCATTCACAGGGAGGGACGAGACCCAGTACTTC
TRBV28	TRBJ2-4	many	-	CASSLLGHGKNIQYF	TGTGCCAGCAGTTTATTGGGGCACGGCAAAAACATTCAGTACTTC
TRBV3-1	TRBJ1-5	many	-	CASSRGHEPNQPQHF	TGTGCCAGCAGCCGGGGCCACGAACCGAATCAGCCCCAGCATTTT
TRBV30	TRBJ2-4	-	TRBD1	CAWTPGGQGGNIQCF	TGTGCCTGGACCCCGGGGGGACAGGGAGGCAACATTCAGTGCTTC
TRBV5-1	TRBJ2-3	many	TRBD2	CASSFGLAEVTDTQYF	TGCGCCAGCAGCTTTGGCCTAGCGGAGGTCACAGATACGCAGTATTTT
TRBV12-3/TRBV12-4	TRBJ2-7	many	-	CASSFPRGYLYEQYF	TGTGCCAGCAGTTTCCCCCGGGGGTATCTCTACGAGCAGTACTTC
TRBV20-1	TRBJ2-5	many	TRBD2	CSAHSGSGGGETQYF	TGCAGTGCCCACTCCGGTAGCGGGGGCGGAGAGACCCAGTACTTC
TRBV28	TRBJ2-5	many	TRBD1	CASSPWGAGGQETQYF	TGTGCCAGCAGCCCATGGGGTGCAGGGGGACAAGAGACCCAGTACTTC
TRBV25-1	TRBJ2-3	-	TRBD2	CATTGLAGPTDTQYF	TGTGCCACCACAGGACTAGCGGGTCCCACAGATACGCAGTATTTT
TRBV20-1	TRBJ1-6	many	-	CSASGGNNSPLHF	TGCAGTGCTAGCGGCGGGAATAATTCACCCCTCCACTTT
TRBV28	TRBJ1-2	many	-	CASAAANGYTF	TGTGCCAGCGCTGCTGCTAATGGCTACACCTTC
TRBV20-1	TRBJ1-4	-	-	CSARNWREASEKLFF	TGCAGTGCTAGAAACTGGAGGGAAGCATCTGAAAAACTGTTTTTT
TRBV13	TRBJ1-1	many	-	CASSLGPLTGTEAFF	TGTGCCAGCAGCTTAGGACCCCTTACGGGGACTGAAGCTTTCTTT
TRBV2	TRBJ2-2	few	TRBD2	CASSLLAGANTGELFF	TGTGCCAGCAGTCTACTAGCGGGGGCGAACACCGGGGAGCTGTTTTTT
TRBV15	TRBJ2-7	-	-	CATSRDVNSEQYF	TGTGCCACCAGCAGAGATGTAAACTCCGAGCAGTACTTC
TRBV3-1	TRBJ2-5	-	TRBD2	CASPSPSPLPRLAKETQYF	TGTGCCAGCCCCTCCCCCTCTCCTCTTCCGAGACTAGCAAAAGAGACCCAGTACTTC
TRBV28	TRBJ1-5	-	-	CASNTQGQQPQHF	TGTGCCAGCAATACGCAGGGACAACAGCCCCAGCATTTT
TRBV12-3/TRBV12-4	TRBJ1-3	few	-	CASLQAGNTIYF	TGTGCCAGCCTCCAGGCTGGAAACACCATATATTTT
TRBV12-3/TRBV12-4	TRBJ2-2	many	-	CASTRTEKNTGELFF	TGTGCCAGCACCCGAACGGAGAAGAACACCGGGGAGCTGTTTTTT
TRBV5-1	TRBJ1-3	few	-	CASSLAGENTIYF	TGCGCCAGCAGCTTGGCCGGGGAAAACACCATATATTTT
TRBV6-1	TRBJ1-4	many	TRBD1	CASRTGGASGEKLFF	TGTGCCAGCAGGACAGGGGGCGCGAGTGGTGAAAAACTGTTTTTT
TRBV2	TRBJ1-2	many	-	CASSGGSYGYTF	TGTGCCAGCAGTGGAGGGTCCTATGGCTACACCTTC
TRBV4-2	TRBJ2-7	few	-	CASSQEERLYEQYF	TGTGCCAGCAGCCAAGAAGAGCGTCTCTACGAGCAGTACTTC
TRBV19	TRBJ2-7	-	-	CASSIVVNSYEQYF	TGTGCCAGTAGTATAGTTGTCAACTCCTACGAGCAGTACTTC
TRBV15	TRBJ2-2	-	-	CATSRRRDAGELFF	TGTGCCACCAGCAGACGCAGGGACGCCGGGGAGCTGTTTTTT